Below, 24 T cell receptor beta chains from the same sample are listed, as sequenced in a study of blood T cell repertoires in COVID-19. The repertoire was sequenced with immunoSEQ multiplex PCR; TCRdb's copy has only in-frame clones and lacks some. The profile shows 180,000 or so clones, about 85% of them singletons. The sample taken for sequencing was peripheral blood. The origin of the receptors is a man aged 55 to 70 who had recovered from COVID-19.

The chain is built from TRBV4-3 and TRBJ1-2, with a possible D match to TRBD1 (6 bases). The CDR3 consists of 18 residues. Trimming left V 4 bases short and J 3 bases short, with 24 bases between. CDR1 LGHNA and CDR2 YSLEER come from the germline V gene. The CDR3 nucleotides are TGCGCCAGCAGCCCGATATCCTTAGAGACAGGAAGCTACTATGGCTACACCTTC. Translated: CASSPISLETGSYYGYTF.

The chain is built from TRBV11-3 and TRBJ2-2, with a tentative D call TRBD1 (5 bases). The CDR3 has 13 amino acids. V gave up 3 bases and J gave up 6 bases, with 8 bases separating them. Germline V lookup: CDR1 SGHNT, CDR2 YENEEA. The chain's CDR3 is CASSFRVAGELFF. The CDR3 nucleotides read TGTGCCAGCAGCTTCAGGGTCGCCGGGGAGCTGTTTTTT.

This clone was picked up one time. The V and J genes are TRBV5-8 and TRBJ1-2, with 7 bases fitting TRBD1. The CDR3 is made up of 13 amino acids. V was clipped by 4 bases and J by 8 bases; unmatched bases: 8. CDR1 and CDR2 from the germline V gene are SGHTS and YDEGEE. The CDR3 DNA sequence: TGTGCCAGCAGCGGGACAGCCCTATGGGGCTACACCTTC. Translating gives CASSGTALWGYTF. The entire variable domain, with the rest obtained from reference TRBV5-8 and TRBJ1-2, is as follows: EAGVTQSPTHLIKTRGQQATLRCSPISGHTSVYWYQQALGLGLQFLLWYDEGEERNRGNFPPRFSGRQFPNYSSELNVNALELEDSALYLCASSGTALWGYTFGSGTRLTVV.

The chain has TRBV18 and TRBJ1-6; TRBD1 matches 10 bases. The V gene end was trimmed by 3 bases and the J gene end by 9 bases; junction bases not matched to a gene: 5. CDR3 size: 15 residues. Germline lookup yields CDR1 KGHSH and CDR2 LQKENI. This chain's CDR3 is CASSPGQGRSSPLHF. CDR3 nucleotides: TGTGCCAGCTCACCGGGACAGGGGAGGAGTTCACCCCTCCACTTT.

This chain links TRBV3-1 (or the pseudogene TRBV3-2) with TRBJ2-2; TRBD2 agrees at 8 bases. Germline values: CDR1 LGHDT, CDR2 YNNKEL (reference sequence). The CDR3 is made up of 18 amino acids. V trimming: 0 bases; J trimming: 7 bases; junction bases outside the gene matches: 13. CDR3 protein: CASSQDPARGVVGGELFF. The CDR3 DNA reads TGTGCCAGCAGCCAAGATCCCGCGCGGGGGGTCGTGGGCGGGGAGCTGTTTTTT.

V usage is TRBV18 and J usage is TRBJ2-5, with 10 bases lining up with TRBD1. The germline CDR1 and CDR2 sequences are KGHSH and LQKENI. With 2 bases clipped from V and 2 bases from J, the junction kept 8 bases outside the gene matches. The CDR3 totals 17 residues. The chain's CDR3 is CASSPGGQGGLQETQYF. DNA for the CDR3: TGTGCCAGCTCACCAGGTGGACAGGGGGGCCTTCAAGAGACCCAGTACTTC.

The gene calls are TRBV18 and TRBJ2-3; 8 bases line up with TRBD2. CDR3 size: 14 residues. CDR1 and CDR2 from the germline V gene are KGHSH and LQKENI. After removal of 8 bases from V and 0 bases from J, the junction contained 4 bases not matched to a gene. Here the CDR3 reads CASTTSGSTDTQYF. For the CDR3, the DNA is TGTGCCAGCACCACTAGCGGAAGCACAGATACGCAGTATTTT.

The chain uses TRBV7-2 and TRBJ2-7, with D possibly being TRBD1 (6 bases). The CDR3 length is 16 residues. V was clipped by 5 bases and J by 5 bases, with 22 bases between them. Germline lookup yields CDR1 SGHTA and CDR2 FQGNSA. The CDR3, as DNA: TGTGCCAGCAGCCCGAGGACAGACTGGAGGATGAACGAGCAGTACTTC. Protein sequence: CASSPRTDWRMNEQYF.

V is TRBV9 and J is TRBJ2-2; D gene unclear. In germline, CDR1 is SGDLS, CDR2 YYNGEE. The CDR3 runs 13 residues. Trimming removed 6 bases from V and 3 bases from J, with 9 bases in between. The CDR3 loop is CASTRFHTGELFF. The CDR3 DNA sequence: TGTGCCAGCACCCGGTTCCACACCGGGGAGCTGTTTTTT.

The V call is TRBV6-5, the J call TRBJ1-2, with D possibly TRBD1 on 5 matching bases. Germline lookup yields CDR1 MNHEY and CDR2 SVGAGI. The CDR3 extends over 11 amino acids. V lost 8 bases to trimming and J lost 6 bases, with 10 bases between them. The CDR3 DNA reads as TGTGCCAGCTCGTGGGGGGATGGCTACACCTTC. Residues: CASSWGDGYTF.

V gene TRBV24-1 combines with J gene TRBJ2-2; D is uncertain. Germline CDR1 reads KGHDR; CDR2 reads SFDVKD. Trimming left V 12 bases short and J 7 bases short, with 8 bases between. The CDR3 covers 10 residues. The chain's CDR3 is CAPEDGELFF. The CDR3 DNA sequence: TGTGCCCCAGAGGACGGGGAGCTGTTTTTT.

This chain connects TRBV30 to TRBJ2-1; 8 nucleotides align to TRBD2. J lost 0 bases, V lost 1 base, and 2 bases had no gene match. The germline V gene has CDR1 GTSNPN and CDR2 SVGIG (reference sequence). The CDR3 contains 15 residues. Here the CDR3 reads CAWSGLAGSYNEQFF. CDR3 nucleotides: TGTGCCTGGAGTGGGCTAGCGGGCTCCTACAATGAGCAGTTCTTC.

This chain links TRBV10-3 with TRBJ2-5; 7 bases fit TRBD2. The junction had 17 bases not matched to a gene; V was cut back by 2 bases and J by 2 bases. Germline assignment: CDR1 ENHRY and CDR2 SYGVKD. CDR3 length: 19 residues. The CDR3 DNA follows: TGTGCCATCAGTGAGAGGGAGGGCAGAGCCAGATCTACTCAAGAGACCCAGTACTTC. Translating gives CAISEREGRARSTQETQYF.

The chain links TRBV19 to TRBJ2-1; a weak D match, TRBD1 (6 bases). This CDR3 is built from 15 residues. Deletions cut 1 base from V and 4 bases from J, with 11 bases between. Germline-derived CDR1 and CDR2 are LNHDA and SQIVND (reference sequence). The CDR3 here is CASSIGRGTYNEQFF. CDR3 nucleotides: TGTGCCAGTAGTATAGGTAGGGGGACATACAATGAGCAGTTCTTC.

The rearrangement uses TRBV6-1 and TRBJ1-2, with D perhaps TRBD1 (5 bases). V dropped 2 bases and J dropped 4 bases, with 20 bases sitting between them. The CDR3 has 17 amino acids. The V gene's germline CDR1 is MNHNS and CDR2 SASEGT. The CDR3 DNA reads as TGTGCCAGCAGTGAAACCCCAGGGTTATTTAACTTCTATGGCTACACCTTC. It translates to CASSETPGLFNFYGYTF.

DNA for the CDR3: TGCAGCGTTGGGGAAGGGACAGGCGGGACTGAAGCTTTCTTT. Its translation: CSVGEGTGGTEAFF. The chain employs TRBV29-1 and TRBJ1-1; 8 bases map to TRBD1. The CDR3 is 14 amino acids. The V segment lost 4 bases and the J segment 5 bases; nucleotides outside the gene matches: 9. Per germline, CDR1 SQVTM and CDR2 ANQGSEA.

The V gene is TRBV6-2 or TRBV6-3, the J gene TRBJ2-1; TRBD1 might be the D (6 bases). From germline, CDR1 is MNHEY and CDR2 SVGEGT. Trimming took 4 bases from V and 8 from J, leaving 15 bases between them. The CDR3 covers 14 residues. The CDR3 DNA reads as TGTGCCAGCAGTTGGGGGCTAGCAATCTATGAGCAGTTCTTC. Its translation: CASSWGLAIYEQFF.

V is TRBV4-2 and J is TRBJ2-3; 9 bases map to TRBD2. Germline V gene data show CDR1 as LGHNA and CDR2 as YNFKEQ. V shed 0 bases, J shed 4 bases, and the junction held 5 bases outside the gene matches. The CDR3 contains 16 residues. This chain's CDR3 is CASSQDGGGAADTQYF. The CDR3 DNA is TGTGCCAGCAGCCAAGACGGCGGGGGGGCGGCAGATACGCAGTATTTT.

The J gene is TRBJ1-6, the V gene TRBV2; D unresolved. The CDR3 spans 17 residues. Germline V lookup: CDR1 SNHLY, CDR2 FYNNEI. V was clipped by 1 base and J by 0 bases, with 10 bases between them. The CDR3 spells CASSEGRLSSYNSPLHF. CDR3 DNA: TGTGCCAGCAGTGAAGGGCGGTTGAGCTCCTATAATTCACCCCTCCACTTT.

The gene calls are TRBV21-1 and TRBJ2-7; no check of the table's D call, TRBD1, against the DNA was made. TRBV21-1 is tagged as a pseudogene. This CDR3 contains 14 residues. CDR3 protein: CASPPGQGWYEQYF. The CDR3 DNA sequence: TGTGCCAGCCCTCCGGGACAGGGGTGGTACGAGCAGTACTTC.

In its sample, this clone was seen many times. The gene calls are TRBV29-1 and TRBJ1-2; TRBD1 might be the D (5 bases). V lost 4 bases and J lost 0, with 15 bases in between. Germline lookup yields CDR1 SQVTM and CDR2 ANQGSEA. This CDR3 comprises 15 residues. In DNA, the CDR3 is TGCAGCGTTGTTCCGCAGGGCGCTGCTAACTATGGCTACACCTTC. It yields the protein CSVVPQGAANYGYTF.

This clone showed up just a few times. This chain connects TRBV5-1 to TRBJ1-2; 7 bases align to TRBD1. Germline CDR1 reads SGHRS; CDR2 reads YFSETQ. CDR3 size: 12 residues. The V and J ends lost 10 bases and 8 bases, in that order; junction bases with no gene match: 11. CDR3 amino acids: CAGSRGIWGYTF. CDR3 coding DNA: TGCGCCGGGAGCAGGGGGATTTGGGGCTACACCTTC.

This sequence joins TRBV6-5 and TRBJ1-1; TRBD1 might be the D (5 bases). The CDR3 spans 13 residues. Trimming removed 8 bases from V and 0 bases from J, with 10 bases in between. Germline lookup yields CDR1 MNHEY and CDR2 SVGAGI. The CDR3 sequence: CASVGGVNTEAFF. DNA of the CDR3: TGTGCCAGCGTGGGAGGGGTGAACACTGAAGCTTTCTTT.

The J gene is TRBJ1-2, the V gene TRBV30, with a weak D call TRBD1 (5 bases). Germline-derived CDR1 and CDR2 are GTSNPN and SVGIG (reference sequence). This CDR3 is 13 amino acids long. Deletions cut 3 bases from V and 5 bases from J, with 13 bases between. The CDR3 loop is CAWSDTGLYGYTF. The CDR3 DNA is TGTGCCTGGAGCGATACAGGTCTTTATGGCTACACCTTC.